Each of the 26 T cell receptor beta chains below was sequenced from the same sample in a study of breast tumors, draining lymph nodes, adjacent tissues. TCRdb reprocessed the multiplex PCR reads via MiXCR and lists one record per CDR3 protein. The repertoire has over 15,000 distinct CDR3 sequences, approximately 55% of them found once; the top ten carry approximately 17%. Sample: tumor-adjacent breast tissue. The source is a female donor with breast cancer. Some clones in this sample may be carry-over from other donors' samples.

This clonotype was detected ten times or more. The J gene is TRBJ1-2, the V gene TRBV6-2 or TRBV6-3; TRBD1 agrees at 9 bases. Trimming cost V 5 bases and J 7 bases; bases outside gene matches: 11. This CDR3 contains 15 residues. The germline V gene has CDR1 MNHEY and CDR2 SVGEGT. For the CDR3, the DNA is TGTGCCAGCAGTCACCCCCACAGGGGGCCAGGTGGCTACACCTTC. Translating gives CASSHPHRGPGGYTF.

V is TRBV4-3 and J is TRBJ2-2; 7 nucleotides match TRBD2. Germline lookup yields CDR1 LGHNA and CDR2 YSLEER. The CDR3 loop spans 14 amino acids. The J segment lost 6 bases and the V segment lost 1 base, leaving 2 bases of the junction unmatched. CDR3 sequence reads: CASSQGGGAGELFF. The CDR3 bases are TGCGCCAGCAGCCAAGGGGGGGGGGCCGGGGAGCTGTTTTTT.

V is TRBV9 and J is TRBJ2-1; 14 bases map to TRBD2. The V and J ends lost 3 bases and 8 bases, in that order; junction bases with no gene match: 4. Germline lookup yields CDR1 SGDLS and CDR2 YYNGEE. This CDR3 is built from 15 residues. The CDR3 DNA sequence: TGTGCCAGCAGCGGTGGGACTAGCGGGAGCCATGAGCAGTTCTTC. It encodes CASSGGTSGSHEQFF.

This clonotype was seen repeatedly, ten times or more. The genes are TRBV20-1 and TRBJ2-3; 9 bases fit TRBD2. CDR1 is DFQATT and CDR2 is SNEGSKA in the germline V gene (reference sequence). The junction had 15 bases not matched to a gene; V was cut back by 6 bases and J by 5 bases. There are 16 residues in the CDR3. As DNA, the CDR3 is TGCAGTGCCAAGGGTGGTAGCGGGAGAACTAGAGATACGCAGTATTTT. This codes for CSAKGGSGRTRDTQYF.

This clonotype is labeled as medium-sized. The chain employs TRBV2 and TRBJ2-7; 8 nucleotides agree with TRBD1. The V gene's germline CDR1 is SNHLY and CDR2 FYNNEI. V shed 4 bases, J shed 2 bases, and the junction held 1 base outside the gene matches. This CDR3 spans 13 amino acids. The CDR3 DNA reads as TGTGCCAGCAGTGTGGACAGGGCCTACGAGCAGTACTTC. Its protein product is CASSVDRAYEQYF. The full variable domain, its missing parts supplied by reference TRBV2 and TRBJ2-7, is EPEVTQTPSHQVTQMGQEVILRCVPISNHLYFYWYRQILGQKVEFLVSFYNNEISEKSEIFDDQFSVERPDGSNFTLKIRSTKLEDSAMYFCASSVDRAYEQYFGPGTRLTVT.

The table lists this clonotype with a few counts. This may arise from a read error, as a much more abundant clone is one base away. The chain employs TRBV6-2 or TRBV6-3 and TRBJ1-5; D is possibly TRBD1 (6 bases). With 4 bases removed from V and 2 bases from J, the gap between germline ends came to 12 bases. This CDR3 is 15 amino acids long. Germline CDR1 is MNHEY and CDR2 is SVGEGT. CDR3 in DNA: TGTGCCAGCAGTTCCTCGCCAGGGGGCAATCAGCCCCAGCATTTT. Translated, it gives CASSSSPGGNQPQHF.

Judged by abundance, this clonotype is medium-sized. The V call is TRBV12-3 or TRBV12-4, the J call TRBJ2-7; D ambiguous. There are 12 residues in the CDR3. Trimming pared 8 bases from V and 2 bases from J, leaving 10 bases between. CDR3 amino acids: CASGPTTYEQYF. In DNA, the CDR3 is TGTGCCAGCGGACCTACGACCTACGAGCAGTACTTC.

This clonotype was detected ten times or more. This chain joins TRBV19 and TRBJ2-3, with D perhaps matching TRBD1 (5 bases). The CDR3 length is 13 residues. Trimming pared 9 bases from V and 2 bases from J, leaving 12 bases between. CDR1 and CDR2 (germline): LNHDA, SQIVND (reference sequence). As DNA, the CDR3 is TGTGCCAGCAATCTGGACACCACAGATACGCAGTATTTT. Translated, it gives CASNLDTTDTQYF.

This clonotype was seen ten or more times. At one of its ends the junction is not consistent with the germline gene, which may arise from a read error. The rearrangement joins TRBV7-2 to TRBJ2-5; D is undetermined. CDR1 and CDR2 from the germline V gene are SGHTA and FQGNSA. The CDR3 is 14 residues long. The CDR3 here is CASSRAAEIRDPDF. DNA of the CDR3: TGTGCCAGCAGCCGGGCGGCAGAAATAAGAGACCCGGACTTC.

With respect to this clonotype: This may be a read error: a much more frequent sequence differs by one nucleotide. The chain recombines TRBV29-1 with TRBJ1-2; the D gene is possibly TRBD1 (5 bases). CDR3 length equals 14 residues. Trimming left V 8 bases short and J 1 base short, with 17 bases between. From germline, CDR1 is SQVTM and CDR2 ANQGSEA. This chain's CDR3 is CSIGSTGDNYGYTF. CDR3 bases: TGCAGCATTGGGTCCACAGGTGATAACTATGGCTACACCTTC.

The V and J genes are TRBV5-5 and TRBJ2-7, with D perhaps TRBD1 (6 bases). The CDR3 consists of 16 residues. V dropped 4 bases and J dropped 5 bases, with 22 bases sitting between them. Germline V lookup: CDR1 SGHKS, CDR2 YYEKEE (reference sequence). The DNA for the CDR3 is TGTGCCAGCAGCCAAGAAGGGGCAGGGGTTTTCGACGAGCAGTACTTC. Translation gives CASSQEGAGVFDEQYF.

This clonotype has more than one count but fewer than ten. The rearrangement uses TRBV19 and TRBJ1-1, with a weak D call TRBD1 (5 bases). Per the germline V gene, CDR1 is LNHDA and CDR2 is SQIVND (reference sequence). The CDR3 is 13 residues long. The V end was cut by 9 bases, the J end by 1 base, with 12 bases between. CDR3 residues: CASSRAPNTEAFF. The CDR3 coding sequence is TGTGCCAGCAGCAGGGCCCCGAACACTGAAGCTTTCTTT. Supplemented by reference TRBV19 and TRBJ1-1, the full variable domain reads DGGITQSPKYLFRKEGQNVTLSCEQNLNHDAMYWYRQDPGQGLRLIYYSQIVNDFQKGDIAEGYSVSREKKESFPLTVTSAQKNPTAFYLCASSRAPNTEAFFGQGTRLTVV.

Many counts were recorded for this clonotype. V is TRBV11-2 and J is TRBJ2-1, with a possible D match to TRBD1 (5 bases). V dropped 2 bases and J dropped 6 bases, with 14 bases sitting between them. Germline V gives CDR1 SGHAT, CDR2 FQNNGV. The CDR3 covers 15 residues. The CDR3 reads CASSLFGFRGNEQFF. DNA for the CDR3: TGTGCCAGCAGCTTATTCGGATTTAGGGGCAATGAGCAGTTCTTC.

The chain is built from TRBV15 and TRBJ1-6, with TRBD1 matching 8 bases. The CDR3 has 16 residues. V shed 2 bases, J shed 7 bases, and the junction held 7 bases outside the gene matches. In germline, CDR1 is LNHNV, CDR2 YYDKDF (reference sequence). CDR3 protein: CATSRPQGARNSPLHF. Written as DNA, the CDR3 is TGTGCCACCAGCAGACCGCAGGGGGCGCGGAATTCACCCCTCCACTTT.

As to this clonotype: It is likely a read error, because the conserved phenylalanine at the end of the CDR3 is missing. The limits of the CDR3 on the DNA are not certain, so only TCRdb's listed CDR3 is given. The chain is built from TRBV10-3 and TRBJ2-5; the table's D call TRBD2 went unverified against the DNA. Germline V gene lookup returns CDR1 ENHRY and CDR2 SYGVKD. The CDR3 contains 16 residues when both ends are counted. The CDR3 is CAISSGTSGVQRDPYL.

The chain joins TRBV2 to TRBJ1-5; possible D gene TRBD1, 6 bases. The CDR3 runs to 15 residues. V was shortened by 6 bases and J by 4 bases, with 16 bases between the two germline ends. From germline, CDR1 is SNHLY and CDR2 FYNNEI. The CDR3 sequence: CASSQGISANQPQHF. DNA for the CDR3: TGTGCCAGCAGCCAGGGGATATCGGCTAATCAGCCCCAGCATTTT. Full variable domain (missing parts from reference TRBV2 and TRBJ1-5): EPEVTQTPSHQVTQMGQEVILRCVPISNHLYFYWYRQILGQKVEFLVSFYNNEISEKSEIFDDQFSVERPDGSNFTLKIRSTKLEDSAMYFCASSQGISANQPQHFGDGTRLSIL.

The gene calls are TRBV24-1 and TRBJ1-3; the D is unclear. From germline, CDR1 is KGHDR and CDR2 SFDVKD. V dropped 3 bases and J dropped 4 bases, with 0 bases sitting between them. The CDR3 covers 11 residues. The CDR3 is CATSDGNTIYF. In DNA, the CDR3 is TGTGCCACCAGTGATGGAAACACCATATATTTT.

V usage is TRBV20-1 and J usage is TRBJ2-2; D not resolved. The CDR3 is made up of 11 amino acids. V lost 0 bases, J lost 8 bases, and 4 bases lay in between. Germline CDR1 is DFQATT and CDR2 is SNEGSKA (reference sequence). The DNA of the CDR3 is TGCAGTGCTAGAGATGCGGGGGAGCTGTTTTTT. This translates into CSARDAGELFF.

The V gene is TRBV7-2, the J gene TRBJ2-3; the D is unclear. Deletions cut 1 base from V and 3 bases from J, with 14 bases between. Germline V gives CDR1 SGHTA, CDR2 FQGNSA. This CDR3 is 16 amino acids long. The CDR3 region is CASSLEFLGLTDTQYF. CDR3 sequence (DNA): TGTGCCAGCAGCTTAGAGTTCCTCGGTTTAACAGATACGCAGTATTTT.

By proportion, this clonotype is medium-sized. The chain recombines TRBV7-8 with TRBJ2-7, with D perhaps TRBD1 or TRBD2 (5 bases each). This CDR3 region has 13 residues. Germline loops: CDR1 SGHVS, CDR2 FQNEAQ. With 1 base removed from V and 6 bases from J, the gap between germline ends came to 10 bases. As DNA, the CDR3 is TGTGCCAGCAGCTTAGGGGGCGAGGGCGAGCAGTACTTC. It translates to CASSLGGEGEQYF.

This sequence joins TRBV20-1 and TRBJ2-3; TRBD2 matches 13 bases. Germline V lookup: CDR1 DFQATT, CDR2 SNEGSKA (reference sequence). The CDR3 is 15 amino acids. Trimming cost V 2 bases and J 4 bases; bases outside gene matches: 3. The CDR3 loop is CSARRTSGSADTQYF. CDR3 nucleotide sequence: TGCAGTGCTAGAAGGACTAGCGGGAGTGCAGATACGCAGTATTTT.

This rearrangement joins TRBV9 to TRBJ2-1, with 9 bases matching TRBD2. The CDR3 runs to 16 residues. Germline values: CDR1 SGDLS, CDR2 YYNGEE. J gave up 9 bases and V 0 bases, and 10 bases lay outside the gene matches. The CDR3 protein is CASSVGASGMVSEQFF. The CDR3 DNA is TGTGCCAGCAGCGTAGGGGCTAGCGGGATGGTCAGTGAGCAGTTCTTC. Full variable domain (missing parts from reference TRBV9 and TRBJ2-1): DSGVTQTPKHLITATGQRVTLRCSPRSGDLSVYWYQQSLDQGLQFLIQYYNGEERAKGNILERFSAQQFPDLHSELNLSSLELGDSALYFCASSVGASGMVSEQFFGPGTRLTVL.

This clonotype was seen many times. Given a much more abundant clone one base away, this may be a read error. V is TRBV20-1 and J is TRBJ2-1; 9 positions agree with TRBD2. V was clipped by 3 bases and J by 0 bases; unmatched bases: 9. The CDR3 has 17 residues. Germline CDR1 reads DFQATT; CDR2 reads SNEGSKA (reference sequence). Here the CDR3 DNA reads TGCAGTGCTAGTCCCTCTAGCGGGACCTTCTCCTACAATGAGCAGTTCTTC. It encodes CSASPSSGTFSYNEQFF.

The table lists this clonotype with many counts. The chain is built from TRBV6-5 and TRBJ2-1; a weak D match, TRBD2 (5 bases). V was trimmed by 2 bases and J by 10 bases, leaving 6 bases between them. The CDR3 extends over 11 amino acids. The germline V gene encodes CDR1 MNHEY and CDR2 SVGAGI. CDR3 nucleotide sequence: TGTGCCAGCAGTTACGGCGGGGAGCAGTTCTTC. This codes for CASSYGGEQFF.

The chain joins TRBV24-1 to TRBJ2-5, with 7 bases lining up with TRBD1. After removal of 8 bases from V and 2 bases from J, the junction contained 13 bases not matched to a gene. CDR3 length: 16 amino acids. Germline CDR1 and CDR2: KGHDR and SFDVKD. The CDR3 region is CATMGTEKGVQETQYF. CDR3 bases: TGTGCCACCATGGGGACAGAGAAAGGGGTTCAAGAGACCCAGTACTTC.

The DNA of the CDR3 is TGTGCCAGCAGTCCGAACGTAGGCGGGGCCCAGTACTTC. Residues: CASSPNVGGAQYF. The chain couples TRBV6-6 to TRBJ2-5; maybe TRBD2 (6 bases). V lost 5 bases to trimming and J lost 9 bases, with 16 bases between them. Germline lookup yields CDR1 MNHNY and CDR2 SVGAGI (reference sequence). The CDR3 consists of 13 residues.